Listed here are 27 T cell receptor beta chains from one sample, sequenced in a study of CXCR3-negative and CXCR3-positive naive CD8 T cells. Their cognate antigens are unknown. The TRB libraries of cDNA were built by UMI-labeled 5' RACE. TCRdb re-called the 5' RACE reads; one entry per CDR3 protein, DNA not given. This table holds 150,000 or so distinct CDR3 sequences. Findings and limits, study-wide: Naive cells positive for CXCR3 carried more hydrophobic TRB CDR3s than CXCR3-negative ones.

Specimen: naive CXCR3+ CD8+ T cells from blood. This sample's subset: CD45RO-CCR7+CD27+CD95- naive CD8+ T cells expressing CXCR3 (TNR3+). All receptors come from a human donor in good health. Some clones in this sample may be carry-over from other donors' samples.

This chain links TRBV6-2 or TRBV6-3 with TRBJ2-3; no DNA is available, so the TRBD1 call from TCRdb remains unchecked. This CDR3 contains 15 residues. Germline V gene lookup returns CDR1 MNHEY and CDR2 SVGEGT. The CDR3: CASSPGTGDTDTQYF.

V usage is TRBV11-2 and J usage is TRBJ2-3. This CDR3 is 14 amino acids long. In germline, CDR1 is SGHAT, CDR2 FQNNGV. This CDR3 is CASSLAGWTDTQYF.

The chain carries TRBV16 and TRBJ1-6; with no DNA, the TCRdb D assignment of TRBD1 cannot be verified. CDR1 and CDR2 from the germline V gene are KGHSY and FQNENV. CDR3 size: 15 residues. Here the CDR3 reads CASSFGQGVNSPLHF.

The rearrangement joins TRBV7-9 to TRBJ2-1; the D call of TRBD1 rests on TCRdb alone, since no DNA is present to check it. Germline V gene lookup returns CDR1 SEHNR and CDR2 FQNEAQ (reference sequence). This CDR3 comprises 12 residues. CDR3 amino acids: CASSPDGQEQFF.

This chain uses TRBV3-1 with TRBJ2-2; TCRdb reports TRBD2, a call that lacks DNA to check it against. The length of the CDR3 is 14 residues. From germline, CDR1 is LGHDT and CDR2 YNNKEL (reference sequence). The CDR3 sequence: CASSQGSGTGELFF.

The chain's CDR3 is CASSPMVGQSLGAGTYNEQFF. The genes are TRBV7-6 and TRBJ2-1; as DNA is missing, the TRBD1 call by TCRdb cannot be tested. CDR3 length: 21 amino acids. CDR1 is SGHVS, CDR2 FNYEAQ, per germline. Using reference TRBV7-6 and TRBJ2-1 for the parts outside the CDR3, the full variable domain is GAGVSQSPRYKVTKRGQDVALRCDPISGHVSLYWYRQALGQGPEFLTYFNYEAQQDKSGLPNDRFSAERPEGSISTLTIQRTEQRDSAMYRCASSPMVGQSLGAGTYNEQFFGPGTRLTVL.

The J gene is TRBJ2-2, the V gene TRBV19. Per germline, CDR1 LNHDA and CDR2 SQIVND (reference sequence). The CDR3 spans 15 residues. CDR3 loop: CASSSPSLNTGELFF.

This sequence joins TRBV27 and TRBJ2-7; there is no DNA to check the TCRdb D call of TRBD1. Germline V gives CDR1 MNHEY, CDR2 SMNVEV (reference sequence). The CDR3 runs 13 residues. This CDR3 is CASSSGAGYEQYF.

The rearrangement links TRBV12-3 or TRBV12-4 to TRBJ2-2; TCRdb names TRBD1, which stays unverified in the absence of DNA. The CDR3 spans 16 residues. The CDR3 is CASSLAAGANTGELFF.

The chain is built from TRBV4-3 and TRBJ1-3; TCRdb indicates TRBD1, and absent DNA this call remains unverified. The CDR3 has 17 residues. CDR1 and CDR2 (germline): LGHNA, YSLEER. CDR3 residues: CASSHPTPLNAGNTIYF.

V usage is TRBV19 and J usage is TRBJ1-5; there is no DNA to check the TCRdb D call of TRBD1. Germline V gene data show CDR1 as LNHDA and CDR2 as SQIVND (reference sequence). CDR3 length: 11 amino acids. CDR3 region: CAGGGYEPQHF.

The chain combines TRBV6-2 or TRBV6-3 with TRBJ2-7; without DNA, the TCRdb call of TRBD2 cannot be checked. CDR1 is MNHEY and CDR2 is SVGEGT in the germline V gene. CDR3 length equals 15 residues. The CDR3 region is CASSSYGTPTYEQYF.

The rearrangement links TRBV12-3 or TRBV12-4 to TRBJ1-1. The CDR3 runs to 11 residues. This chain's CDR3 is CAVTQMYEAFF.

The CDR3 loop reads CSARAGAWETQYF. The J gene is TRBJ2-5, the V gene TRBV20-1; TCRdb reports TRBD2, a call that lacks DNA to check it against. The CDR3 loop spans 13 amino acids. Germline V gene lookup returns CDR1 DFQATT and CDR2 SNEGSKA (reference sequence).

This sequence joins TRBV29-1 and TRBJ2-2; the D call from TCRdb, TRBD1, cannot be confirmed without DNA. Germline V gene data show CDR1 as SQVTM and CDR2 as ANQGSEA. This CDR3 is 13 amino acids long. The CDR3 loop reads CSALGGNTGELFF.

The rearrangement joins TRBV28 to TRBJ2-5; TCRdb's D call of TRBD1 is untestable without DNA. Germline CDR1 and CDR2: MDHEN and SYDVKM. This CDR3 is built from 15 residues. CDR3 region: CASSFGQSTGETQYF.

Here the CDR3 reads CASSQDTPGSHYGYTF. This sequence joins TRBV4-2 and TRBJ1-2; TCRdb lists TRBD1, though no DNA is available to test this call. Looked up from germline, CDR1 is LGHNA and CDR2 is YNFKEQ. The CDR3 totals 16 residues.

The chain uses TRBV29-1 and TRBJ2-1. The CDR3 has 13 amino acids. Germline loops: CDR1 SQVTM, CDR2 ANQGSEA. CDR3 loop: CSVEKEPYNEQFF.

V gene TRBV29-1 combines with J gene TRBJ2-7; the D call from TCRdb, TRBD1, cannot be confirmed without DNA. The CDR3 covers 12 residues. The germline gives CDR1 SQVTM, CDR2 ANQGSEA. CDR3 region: CSVEEQGYEQYF.

CDR3 region: CASGRTSGLPLANEQYF. This chain uses TRBV12-3 or TRBV12-4 with TRBJ2-7; with no DNA, the TCRdb D assignment of TRBD2 cannot be verified. The CDR3 has 17 residues.

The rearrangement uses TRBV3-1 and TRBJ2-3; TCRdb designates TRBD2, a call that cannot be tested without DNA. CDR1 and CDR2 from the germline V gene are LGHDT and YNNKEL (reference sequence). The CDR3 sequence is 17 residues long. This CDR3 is CASSTRLAGGVADTQYF.

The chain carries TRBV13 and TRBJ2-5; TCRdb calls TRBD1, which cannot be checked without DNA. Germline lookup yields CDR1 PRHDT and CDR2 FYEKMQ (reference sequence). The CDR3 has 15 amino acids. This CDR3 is CASSPSGTGGETQYF. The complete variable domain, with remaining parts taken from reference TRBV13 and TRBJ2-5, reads AAGVIQSPRHLIKEKRETATLKCYPIPRHDTVYWYQQGPGQDPQFLISFYEKMQSDKGSIPDRFSAQQFSDYHSELNMSSLELGDSALYFCASSPSGTGGETQYFGPGTRLLVL.

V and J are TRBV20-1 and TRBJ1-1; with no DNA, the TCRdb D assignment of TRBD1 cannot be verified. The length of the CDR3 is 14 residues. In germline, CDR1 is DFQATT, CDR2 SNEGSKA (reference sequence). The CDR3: CSARDLRGITEAFF.

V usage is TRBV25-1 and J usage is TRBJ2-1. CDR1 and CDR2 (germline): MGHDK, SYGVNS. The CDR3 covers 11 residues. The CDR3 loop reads CASSNLDEQFF.

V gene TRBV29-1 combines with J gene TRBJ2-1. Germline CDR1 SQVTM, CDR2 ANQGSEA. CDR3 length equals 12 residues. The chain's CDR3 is CSVVRFNNEQFF.

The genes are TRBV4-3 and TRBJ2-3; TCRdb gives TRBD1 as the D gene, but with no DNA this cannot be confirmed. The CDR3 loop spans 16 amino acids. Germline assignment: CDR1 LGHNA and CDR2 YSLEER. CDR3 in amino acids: CASSHSGERNTDTQYF.

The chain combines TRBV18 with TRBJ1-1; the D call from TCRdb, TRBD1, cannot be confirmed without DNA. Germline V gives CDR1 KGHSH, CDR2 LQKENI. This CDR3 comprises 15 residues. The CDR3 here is CASSLGQGEFTEAFF. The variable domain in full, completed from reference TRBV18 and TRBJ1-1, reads NAGVMQNPRHLVRRRGQEARLRCSPMKGHSHVYWYRQLPEEGLKFMVYLQKENIIDESGMPKERFSAEFPKEGPSILRIQQVVRGDSAAYFCASSLGQGEFTEAFFGQGTRLTVV.